Below, 32 T cell receptor beta chains from the same sample are listed, as sequenced in a study of cytomegalovirus exposure and HLA in healthy donors. Primers for the PCR totalled 60 Vbeta and 13 Jbeta. This table comes from immunoSEQ multiplex PCR, and its TCRdb copy is limited to in-frame clones, with some not included. The table includes under 200,000 clones, around 76% detected once. The material sequenced was PBMCs. The receptors were sampled from a woman aged 25 to 39 in good health and CMV-seropositive.

The chain has TRBV9 and TRBJ2-1; 7 bases are a match to TRBD2. Germline CDR1 SGDLS, CDR2 YYNGEE. The junction had 4 bases not matched to a gene; V was cut back by 3 bases and J by 7 bases. The CDR3 length is 13 residues. The chain's CDR3 is CASSARAGNEQFF. The CDR3 bases are TGTGCCAGCAGCGCCAGAGCGGGAAATGAGCAGTTCTTC.

V and J are TRBV2 and TRBJ2-1, with D possibly TRBD2 on 5 matching bases. The germline V and J ends were trimmed by 7 bases and 7 bases, with 11 bases remaining between them. Germline V CDR1 and CDR2: SNHLY, FYNNEI. The CDR3 loop spans 12 amino acids. CDR3 sequence: CASKKEGNEQFF. CDR3 coding DNA: TGTGCCAGCAAAAAAGAGGGTAATGAGCAGTTCTTC.

The table lists this clone with a few counts. The chain couples TRBV29-1 to TRBJ1-2, with D unresolved. The V and J ends lost 1 base and 4 bases respectively, with 13 bases between them. CDR1 SQVTM and CDR2 ANQGSEA come from the germline V gene. This CDR3 contains 14 residues. The CDR3 sequence is CSVEVVPGPYGYTF. The CDR3 DNA sequence: TGCAGCGTTGAAGTCGTCCCGGGTCCCTATGGCTACACCTTC. The entire variable domain, with the rest obtained from reference TRBV29-1 and TRBJ1-2, is as follows: SAVISQKPSRDICQRGTSLTIQCQVDSQVTMMFWYRQQPGQSLTLIATANQGSEATYESGFVIDKFPISRPNLTFSTLTVSNMSPEDSSIYLCSVEVVPGPYGYTFGSGTRLTVV.

This clone turned up a few times. This chain uses TRBV9 with TRBJ1-3, with D unresolved. From germline, CDR1 is SGDLS and CDR2 YYNGEE. The CDR3 runs 17 residues. With 3 bases removed from V and 1 base from J, the gap between germline ends came to 17 bases. CDR3 nucleotide sequence: TGTGCCAGCAGCGAGAGGACGGTCGGACTTTCTGGAAACACCATATATTTT. Protein: CASSERTVGLSGNTIYF. The full variable domain, in which reference TRBV9 and TRBJ1-3 provide the parts outside the CDR3, is DSGVTQTPKHLITATGQRVTLRCSPRSGDLSVYWYQQSLDQGLQFLIQYYNGEERAKGNILERFSAQQFPDLHSELNLSSLELGDSALYFCASSERTVGLSGNTIYFGEGSWLTVV.

The V gene is TRBV6-1, the J gene TRBJ2-7; 8 bases fit TRBD2. Losses at the gene ends were 3 bases for V and 0 bases for J; bases not matched to a gene: 4. The CDR3 loop spans 15 amino acids. Per the germline V gene, CDR1 is MNHNS and CDR2 is SASEGT. The CDR3 loop is CASSEIAGPSYEQYF. CDR3 sequence (DNA): TGTGCCAGCAGTGAGATAGCGGGGCCCTCCTACGAGCAGTACTTC.

CDR3: CASSQEIGAYNEQFF. The CDR3 coding sequence is TGCGCCAGCAGCCAAGAAATAGGAGCCTACAATGAGCAGTTCTTC. This sequence joins TRBV4-3 and TRBJ2-1; D unclear. Trimming pared 0 bases from V and 2 bases from J, leaving 8 bases between. Germline assignment: CDR1 LGHNA and CDR2 YSLEER. This CDR3 is 15 amino acids long.

The V call is TRBV2, the J call TRBJ1-1; 9 bases are a match to TRBD1. In germline, CDR1 is SNHLY, CDR2 FYNNEI. The trim removed 3 bases at V and 6 bases at J, leaving 8 bases unmatched. This CDR3 is 15 amino acids long. The CDR3 reads CASSDRGTGSAEAFF. The CDR3 DNA follows: TGTGCCAGCAGTGATAGGGGGACAGGGTCGGCTGAAGCTTTCTTT.

This chain joins TRBV7-9 and TRBJ1-1; 8 nucleotides align to TRBD1. This CDR3 is 17 amino acids long. Looked up from germline, CDR1 is SEHNR and CDR2 is FQNEAQ (reference sequence). V was pared by 6 bases and J by 3 bases, with 15 bases of the junction left unmatched. This chain's CDR3 is CASRNPGQVGGDTEAFF. The CDR3 DNA reads as TGTGCCAGCAGGAACCCGGGACAGGTAGGGGGAGACACTGAAGCTTTCTTT.

This sequence joins TRBV27 and TRBJ2-1; 8 nucleotides agree with TRBD2. Per germline, CDR1 MNHEY and CDR2 SMNVEV (reference sequence). V was pared by 3 bases and J by 8 bases, with 12 bases of the junction left unmatched. CDR3 size: 16 residues. The CDR3 DNA sequence: TGTGCCAGCAGTTTCCGTGGACTAGCAGGTTCCTATGAGCAGTTCTTC. Protein product: CASSFRGLAGSYEQFF.

This rearrangement joins TRBV5-1 to TRBJ1-1; 11 bases fit TRBD1. J gave up 7 bases and V 5 bases, and 22 bases lay outside the gene matches. The CDR3 is 19 amino acids. Germline lookup yields CDR1 SGHRS and CDR2 YFSETQ. The CDR3 reads CASRNTGTGGNLKLGEAFF. In DNA, the CDR3 is TGCGCCAGCAGAAACACCGGGACAGGGGGGAATTTAAAGCTGGGTGAAGCTTTCTTT.

The CDR3, as DNA: TGTGCCAGCAAGGGGTCAGGGGGCTTCCGTCAGCCCCAGCATTTT. Translated: CASKGSGGFRQPQHF. The chain combines TRBV6-1 with TRBJ1-5, with 8 bases that match TRBD1. Germline lookup yields CDR1 MNHNS and CDR2 SASEGT. The CDR3 spans 15 residues. V was pared by 7 bases and J by 6 bases, with 11 bases of the junction left unmatched.

The chain recombines TRBV18 with TRBJ2-3; D is unresolved. The ends were cut back, 3 bases at V and 0 bases at J, with 10 bases in the middle. The CDR3 covers 15 residues. CDR1 and CDR2 (germline): KGHSH, LQKENI. The CDR3 loop is CASSPRGTSTDTQYF. The DNA of the CDR3 is TGTGCCAGCTCACCCAGAGGAACTAGCACAGATACGCAGTATTTT. Combining the CDR3 with reference TRBV18 and TRBJ2-3 gives the whole variable domain NAGVMQNPRHLVRRRGQEARLRCSPMKGHSHVYWYRQLPEEGLKFMVYLQKENIIDESGMPKERFSAEFPKEGPSILRIQQVVRGDSAAYFCASSPRGTSTDTQYFGPGTRLTVL.

The rearrangement uses TRBV18 and TRBJ2-1; 7 bases map to TRBD1. The CDR3 totals 16 residues. Germline CDR1 and CDR2: KGHSH and LQKENI. V was pared by 5 bases and J by 0 bases, with 7 bases of the junction left unmatched. The CDR3: CASSEGQPSSYNEQFF. For the CDR3, the DNA is TGTGCCAGCTCAGAGGGACAGCCGAGCTCCTACAATGAGCAGTTCTTC.

J is TRBJ1-6 and V is TRBV2, with TRBD1 matching 7 bases. Per germline, CDR1 SNHLY and CDR2 FYNNEI. This CDR3 has 15 amino acids. V was clipped by 10 bases and J by 1 base; unmatched bases: 7. This CDR3 reads CATLRGESYNSPLHF. The DNA for the CDR3 is TGTGCCACCCTCAGGGGGGAGTCCTATAATTCACCCCTCCACTTT. The entire variable domain, with the rest obtained from reference TRBV2 and TRBJ1-6, is as follows: EPEVTQTPSHQVTQMGQEVILRCVPISNHLYFYWYRQILGQKVEFLVSFYNNEISEKSEIFDDQFSVERPDGSNFTLKIRSTKLEDSAMYFCATLRGESYNSPLHFGNGTRLTVT.

V and J are TRBV10-3 and TRBJ1-2; weak D call: TRBD1 (6 bases). This CDR3 is 14 amino acids long. Trimming took 11 bases from V and 2 from J, leaving 18 bases between them. Germline loops: CDR1 ENHRY, CDR2 SYGVKD. The CDR3 DNA reads TGTGCCTCCTCCGAAACAGGGATGAACTATGGCTACACCTTC. It yields the protein CASSETGMNYGYTF.

In nucleotides, the CDR3 is TGTGCCAGCTCGCGAGGGGGATTGTACTCTGGAAACACCATATATTTT. As protein: CASSRGGLYSGNTIYF. The chain is built from TRBV6-6 and TRBJ1-3; D is possibly TRBD1 (6 bases). Per germline, CDR1 MNHNY and CDR2 SVGAGI (reference sequence). The CDR3 is 16 residues long. Trimming removed 8 bases at V and 0 bases at J, with 17 bases between.

In this sample, this clone turned up once. This chain joins TRBV6-5 and TRBJ1-1, with unresolved D. Deletions cut 0 bases from V and 7 bases from J, with 9 bases between. The CDR3 sequence is 13 residues long. Per germline, CDR1 MNHEY and CDR2 SVGAGI. The CDR3, as DNA: TGTGCCAGCAGTTACTCGAGGGCTAATGAAGCTTTCTTT. Encoded protein: CASSYSRANEAFF.

This rearrangement joins TRBV7-6 to TRBJ2-7, with 8 bases lining up with TRBD1. Trimming removed 1 base from V and 0 bases from J; junction bases left unmatched: 20. The CDR3 covers 21 residues. Germline-derived CDR1 and CDR2 are SGHVS and FNYEAQ. The CDR3 region is CASSLGPYRITRGPSSYEQYF. The CDR3 DNA reads TGTGCCAGCAGCTTAGGACCCTACCGGATTACCAGGGGGCCTAGCTCCTACGAGCAGTACTTC.

This clone was detected a few times. V gene TRBV5-1 combines with J gene TRBJ1-1; D is possibly TRBD1 (6 bases). Germline values: CDR1 SGHRS, CDR2 YFSETQ. This CDR3 has 13 residues. The V end lost 3 bases, the J end lost 4 bases, and 10 bases lay between the germline ends. The CDR3 protein is CASSSQGVTEAFF. The CDR3 DNA reads as TGCGCCAGCAGCTCACAGGGTGTCACTGAAGCTTTCTTT.

J is TRBJ1-1 and V is TRBV5-1; D may be TRBD1 (6 bases). In germline, CDR1 is SGHRS, CDR2 YFSETQ. Trimming took off 4 bases at V and 1 base at J, with 11 bases between the two ends. The CDR3 spans 14 residues. CDR3 coding DNA: TGCGCCAGCAGCAGCGCGACAGGGAACACTGAAGCTTTCTTT. This codes for CASSSATGNTEAFF.

The rearrangement joins TRBV2 to TRBJ2-7, with 8 bases that match TRBD1. V trimming: 6 bases; J trimming: 0 bases; junction bases outside the gene matches: 4. Germline CDR1 reads SNHLY; CDR2 reads FYNNEI. This CDR3 is 14 amino acids long. The DNA for the CDR3 is TGTGCCAGCAGCAGGGGGCTCAGCTCCTACGAGCAGTACTTC. Translating gives CASSRGLSSYEQYF.

V is TRBV29-1 and J is TRBJ2-1, with 15 bases that match TRBD2. The trim removed 4 bases at V and 9 bases at J, leaving 13 bases unmatched. The germline gives CDR1 SQVTM, CDR2 ANQGSEA. This CDR3 region has 17 residues. In DNA, the CDR3 is TGCAGCGTTGCCAGGGGCGGACTAGCGGGGGGGCCTTTTGAGCAGTTCTTC. Its protein product is CSVARGGLAGGPFEQFF.

In this sample, this clone turned up once. This chain uses TRBV7-2 with TRBJ1-5; the D gene is possibly TRBD1 (6 bases). The germline gives CDR1 SGHTA, CDR2 FQGNSA. Trimming took 4 bases from V and 4 from J, leaving 11 bases between them. CDR3 length: 14 amino acids. Here the CDR3 DNA reads TGTGCCAGCAGCTCCGGACAGAAAAATCAGCCCCAGCATTTT. Translated: CASSSGQKNQPQHF.

A few counts support this clone. The genes are TRBV6-6 and TRBJ2-1; TRBD1 aligns across 7 bases. The germline CDR1 and CDR2 sequences are MNHNY and SVGAGI (reference sequence). After removal of 2 bases from V and 9 bases from J, the junction contained 4 bases not matched to a gene. This CDR3 has 13 amino acids. Here the CDR3 reads CASSYGTVGEQFF. The CDR3 DNA reads as TGTGCCAGCAGTTACGGGACAGTCGGTGAGCAGTTCTTC.

The chain links TRBV7-9 to TRBJ1-3; 9 nucleotides match TRBD1. Per germline, CDR1 SEHNR and CDR2 FQNEAQ (reference sequence). CDR3 length: 17 residues. The ends lost 2 bases at V and 0 bases at J; junction bases unmatched: 5. CDR3 DNA sequence: TGTGCCAGCAGCTTAAGCGGACAGGGGAGCTCTGGAAACACCATATATTTT. Translating gives CASSLSGQGSSGNTIYF.

The V call is TRBV10-1, the J call TRBJ1-1; D is uncertain. The CDR3 has 13 residues. Between the trimmed V and J ends, which lost 3 bases and 5 bases, there was a span of 10 bases. Germline V gives CDR1 WNHNN, CDR2 SYGVQD (reference sequence). This CDR3 is CASSDIRGTEAFF. The CDR3 nucleotides read TGCGCCAGCAGTGATATCCGGGGAACTGAAGCTTTCTTT.

A few counts support this clone. This chain links TRBV9 with TRBJ2-2, with 7 nucleotides matching TRBD1. Germline V lookup: CDR1 SGDLS, CDR2 YYNGEE. Losses at the gene ends were 4 bases for V and 4 bases for J; bases not matched to a gene: 4. CDR3 length: 14 amino acids. The CDR3 DNA is TGTGCCAGCAGCAGAAGACAGGGCACCGGGGAGCTGTTTTTT. Its translation is CASSRRQGTGELFF.

The genes are TRBV10-1 and TRBJ2-1; D is perhaps TRBD2 (6 bases). CDR3 size: 14 residues. Germline V lookup: CDR1 WNHNN, CDR2 SYGVQD (reference sequence). Trimming shortened V by 2 bases and J by 4 bases, and 9 bases separated the two germline ends. The CDR3 region has the DNA TGCGCCAGCAGTGAGGCCGGGAGTTACAATGAGCAGTTCTTC. It encodes CASSEAGSYNEQFF.

This clone has only a few counts. The chain recombines TRBV5-1 with TRBJ1-4; no firm D call. Trimming stripped 4 bases from V and 7 bases from J, with 17 bases between. Germline assignment: CDR1 SGHRS and CDR2 YFSETQ. There are 15 residues in the CDR3. In DNA form, the CDR3 reads TGCGCCAGCAGCCCCCGGGATCCTTTGGGTGAAAAACTGTTTTTT. Its translation is CASSPRDPLGEKLFF.

In regard to this clone: This CDR3 is also generated by other DNA sequences in the sample. The rearrangement uses TRBV7-2 and TRBJ2-1, with D unresolved. The CDR3 is 12 residues long. The V end was cut by 6 bases, the J end by 8 bases, with 11 bases between. CDR1 and CDR2 from the germline V gene are SGHTA and FQGNSA. In DNA, the CDR3 is TGTGCCAGCAGGACTCGAGGATATGAGCAGTTCTTC. Protein product: CASRTRGYEQFF. The variable domain in full, with the rest retrieved from reference TRBV7-2 and TRBJ2-1, is GAGVSQSPSNKVTEKGKDVELRCDPISGHTALYWYRQSLGQGLEFLIYFQGNSAPDKSGLPSDRFSAERTGGSVSTLTIQRTQQEDSAVYLCASRTRGYEQFFGPGTRLTVL.

The chain couples TRBV9 to TRBJ2-6; 10 bases fit TRBD1. V was clipped by 4 bases and J by 3 bases; unmatched bases: 7. CDR3 length: 17 residues. Germline V gives CDR1 SGDLS, CDR2 YYNGEE. CDR3 sequence: CASSLGTGVGGANVLTF. Here the CDR3 DNA reads TGTGCCAGCAGCCTCGGGACAGGGGTTGGTGGGGCCAACGTCCTGACTTTC.

The chain recombines TRBV5-1 with TRBJ1-1; 9 bases are a match to TRBD1. Unmatched junction bases numbered 11, after V lost 4 bases and J lost 4 bases. The CDR3 has 16 residues. From germline, CDR1 is SGHRS and CDR2 YFSETQ. This CDR3 reads CASSPGGDRGGTEAFF. The CDR3 DNA follows: TGCGCCAGCAGCCCGGGAGGTGACAGGGGGGGCACTGAAGCTTTCTTT.